This T cell receptor beta chain was retrieved from a study of T cells in Graves' hyperthyroidism and ophthalmopathy. V lost 3 bases to trimming and J lost 3 bases, with 11 bases between them. The length of the CDR3 is 14 residues. CDR1 and CDR2 (germline): SQVTM, ANQGSEA. Study-level points and caveats: A model built on 13 V-J features separated ophthalmopathy from stable hyperthyroidism.

A few counts support this clonotype. Its target is not known. The CDR3 regions of TCR beta were amplified from RNA transcripts. The HTBI primer set drove a first-round RT-PCR of the TCR CDR3. TCRdb recomputed calls from the multiplex PCR reads with MiXCR, one row per CDR3 protein. The sample holds under 400,000 distinct CDR3 sequences; around 16% are singletons and the top ten take 28%. The sequence was obtained from a woman in her late teens or twenties with Graves' hyperthyroidism that later progressed to Graves' ophthalmopathy. The J gene is TRBJ2-2, the V gene TRBV29-1; D is perhaps TRBD2 (6 bases). Specimen: blood. The CDR3, as DNA: TGCAGCGTTGATGGAGGGCGCCACACCGGGGAGCTGTTTTTT. Its protein is CSVDGGRHTGELFF.